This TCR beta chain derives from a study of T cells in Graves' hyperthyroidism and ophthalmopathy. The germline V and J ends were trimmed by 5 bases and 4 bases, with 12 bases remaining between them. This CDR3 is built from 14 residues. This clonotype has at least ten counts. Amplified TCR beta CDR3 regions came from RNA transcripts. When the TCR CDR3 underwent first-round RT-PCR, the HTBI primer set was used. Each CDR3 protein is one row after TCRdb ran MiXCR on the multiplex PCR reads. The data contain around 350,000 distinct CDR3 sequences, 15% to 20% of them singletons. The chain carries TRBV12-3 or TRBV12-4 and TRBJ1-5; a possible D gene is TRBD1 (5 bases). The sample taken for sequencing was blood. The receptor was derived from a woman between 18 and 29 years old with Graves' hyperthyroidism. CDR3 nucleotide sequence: TGTGCCAGCAGTCCGTCAGGGCTTAATCAGCCCCAGCATTTT. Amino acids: CASSPSGLNQPQHF.